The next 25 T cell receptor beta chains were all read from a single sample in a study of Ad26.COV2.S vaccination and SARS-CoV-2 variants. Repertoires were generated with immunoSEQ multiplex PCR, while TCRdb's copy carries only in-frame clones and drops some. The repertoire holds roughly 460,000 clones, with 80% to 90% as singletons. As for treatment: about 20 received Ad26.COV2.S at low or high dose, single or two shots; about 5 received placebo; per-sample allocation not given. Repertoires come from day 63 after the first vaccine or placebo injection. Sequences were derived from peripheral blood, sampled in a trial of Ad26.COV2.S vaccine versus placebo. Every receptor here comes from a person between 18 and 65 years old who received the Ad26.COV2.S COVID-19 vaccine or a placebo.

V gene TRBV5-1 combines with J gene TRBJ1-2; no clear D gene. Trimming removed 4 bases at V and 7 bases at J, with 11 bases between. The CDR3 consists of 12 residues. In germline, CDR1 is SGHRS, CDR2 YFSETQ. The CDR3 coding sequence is TGCGCCAGCAGCCGGAGTGGTTCTGGCTACACCTTC. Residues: CASSRSGSGYTF.

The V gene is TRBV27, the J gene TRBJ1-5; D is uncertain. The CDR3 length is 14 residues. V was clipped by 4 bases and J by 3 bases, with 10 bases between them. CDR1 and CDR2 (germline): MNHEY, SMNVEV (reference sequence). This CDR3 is CASSSPSLNQPQHF. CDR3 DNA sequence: TGTGCCAGCAGTTCGCCCAGCCTCAATCAGCCCCAGCATTTT.

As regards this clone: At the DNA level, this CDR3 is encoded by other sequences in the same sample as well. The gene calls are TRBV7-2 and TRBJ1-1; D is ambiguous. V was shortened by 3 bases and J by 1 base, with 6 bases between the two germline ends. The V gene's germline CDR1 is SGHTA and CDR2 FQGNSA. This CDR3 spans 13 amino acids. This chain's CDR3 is CASSLEPNTEAFF. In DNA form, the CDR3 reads TGTGCCAGCAGCTTGGAACCGAACACTGAAGCTTTCTTT.

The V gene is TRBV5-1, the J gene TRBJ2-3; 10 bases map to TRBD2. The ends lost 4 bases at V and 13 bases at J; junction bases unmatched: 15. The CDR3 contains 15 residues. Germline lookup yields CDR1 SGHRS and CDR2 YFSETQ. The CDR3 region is CASSPRTSSGSLEYF. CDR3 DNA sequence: TGCGCCAGCAGCCCCCGGACCTCTAGCGGGAGTCTCGAGTATTTT.

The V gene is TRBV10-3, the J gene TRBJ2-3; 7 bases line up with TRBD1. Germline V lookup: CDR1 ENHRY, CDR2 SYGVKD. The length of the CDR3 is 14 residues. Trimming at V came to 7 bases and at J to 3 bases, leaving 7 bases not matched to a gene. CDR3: CAIKDPGQTDTQYF. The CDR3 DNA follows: TGTGCCATCAAAGACCCGGGACAGACAGATACGCAGTATTTT.

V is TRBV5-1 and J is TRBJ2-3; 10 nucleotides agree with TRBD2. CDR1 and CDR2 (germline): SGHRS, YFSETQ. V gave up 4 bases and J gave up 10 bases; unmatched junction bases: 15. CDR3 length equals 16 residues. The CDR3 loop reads CASSITSGISTFAQYF. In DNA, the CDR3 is TGCGCCAGCAGCATTACTAGCGGGATTTCCACATTTGCGCAGTATTTT.

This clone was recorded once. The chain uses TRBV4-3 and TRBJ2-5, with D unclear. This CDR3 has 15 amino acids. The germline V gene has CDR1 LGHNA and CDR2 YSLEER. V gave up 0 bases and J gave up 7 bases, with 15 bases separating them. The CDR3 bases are TGCGCCAGCAGCCAAGATATTTTCCCCCTGGGGACCCAGTACTTC. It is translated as CASSQDIFPLGTQYF.

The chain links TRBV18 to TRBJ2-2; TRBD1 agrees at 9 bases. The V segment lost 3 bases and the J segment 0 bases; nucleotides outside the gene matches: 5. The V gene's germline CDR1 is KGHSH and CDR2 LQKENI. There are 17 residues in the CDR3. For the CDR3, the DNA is TGTGCCAGCTCACCCCGGGGGACAGGGTCGAACACCGGGGAGCTGTTTTTT. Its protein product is CASSPRGTGSNTGELFF.

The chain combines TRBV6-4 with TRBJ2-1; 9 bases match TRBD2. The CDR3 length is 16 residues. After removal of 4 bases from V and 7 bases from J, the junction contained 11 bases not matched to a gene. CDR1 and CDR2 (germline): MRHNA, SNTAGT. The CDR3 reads CASSVSLAGPRNEQFF. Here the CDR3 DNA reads TGTGCCAGCAGTGTGAGTCTAGCGGGACCCCGGAATGAGCAGTTCTTC.

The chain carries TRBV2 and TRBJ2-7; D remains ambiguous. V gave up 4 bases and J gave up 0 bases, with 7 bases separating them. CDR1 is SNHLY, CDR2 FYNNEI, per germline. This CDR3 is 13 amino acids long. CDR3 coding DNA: TGTGCCAGCAGTGTTTCCGTCTCCTACGAGCAGTACTTC. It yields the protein CASSVSVSYEQYF.

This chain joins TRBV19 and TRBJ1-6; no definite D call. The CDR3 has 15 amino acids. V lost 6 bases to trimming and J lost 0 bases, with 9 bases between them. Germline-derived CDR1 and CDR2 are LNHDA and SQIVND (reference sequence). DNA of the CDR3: TGTGCCAGTAGCCGAGGAAGCTCCTATAATTCACCCCTCCACTTT. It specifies CASSRGSSYNSPLHF.

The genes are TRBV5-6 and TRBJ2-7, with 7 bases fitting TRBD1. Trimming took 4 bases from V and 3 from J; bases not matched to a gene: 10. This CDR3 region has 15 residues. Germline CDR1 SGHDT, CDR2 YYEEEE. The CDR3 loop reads CASSLKNRGYYEQYF. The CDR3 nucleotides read TGTGCCAGCAGCCTAAAGAACAGGGGTTACTACGAGCAGTACTTC.

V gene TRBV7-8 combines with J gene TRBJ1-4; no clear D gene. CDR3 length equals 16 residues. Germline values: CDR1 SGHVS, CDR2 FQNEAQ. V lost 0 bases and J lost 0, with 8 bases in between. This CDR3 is CASSLAPYATNEKLFF. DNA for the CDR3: TGTGCCAGCAGCTTAGCGCCGTACGCAACTAATGAAAAACTGTTTTTT. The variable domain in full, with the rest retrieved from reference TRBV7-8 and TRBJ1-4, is GAGVSQSPRYKVAKRGQDVALRCDPISGHVSLFWYQQALGQGPEFLTYFQNEAQLDKSGLPSDRFFAERPEGSVSTLKIQRTQQEDSAVYLCASSLAPYATNEKLFFGSGTQLSVL.

This chain's CDR3 is CASSTLAGAREQYF. The CDR3 nucleotides are TGCGCCAGCAGCACACTAGCGGGAGCCCGCGAGCAGTACTTC. The rearrangement joins TRBV4-1 to TRBJ2-7, with 11 nucleotides matching TRBD2. The ends lost 5 bases at V and 6 bases at J; junction bases unmatched: 6. Germline loops: CDR1 MGHRA, CDR2 YSYEKL. The CDR3 has 14 residues.

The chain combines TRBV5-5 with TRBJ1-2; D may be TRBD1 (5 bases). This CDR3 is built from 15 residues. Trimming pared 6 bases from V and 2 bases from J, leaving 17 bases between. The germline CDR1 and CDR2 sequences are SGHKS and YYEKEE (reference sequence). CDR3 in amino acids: CASNYGTLGNYGYTF. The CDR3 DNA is TGTGCCAGCAACTACGGGACCCTAGGGAACTATGGCTACACCTTC.

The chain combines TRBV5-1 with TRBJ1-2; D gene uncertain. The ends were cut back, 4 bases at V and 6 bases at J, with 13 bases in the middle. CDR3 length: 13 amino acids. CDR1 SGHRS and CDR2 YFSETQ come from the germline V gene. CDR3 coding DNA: TGCGCCAGCAGCCCGGGTCAGGAGGATGGCTACACCTTC. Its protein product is CASSPGQEDGYTF.

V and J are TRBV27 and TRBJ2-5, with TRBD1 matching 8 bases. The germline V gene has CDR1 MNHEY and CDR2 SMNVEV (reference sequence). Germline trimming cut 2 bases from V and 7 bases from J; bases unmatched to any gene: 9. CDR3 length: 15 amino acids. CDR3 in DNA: TGTGCCAGCAGTTTACGAAGGACAGGGTGGACGACCCAGTACTTC. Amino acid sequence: CASSLRRTGWTTQYF.

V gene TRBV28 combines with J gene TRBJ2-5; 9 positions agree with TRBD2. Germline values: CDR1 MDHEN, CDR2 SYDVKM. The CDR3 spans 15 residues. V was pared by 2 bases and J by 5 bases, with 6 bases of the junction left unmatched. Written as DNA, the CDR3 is TGTGCCAGCAGTTTACTGAGCGGGAGGCGGGAGACCCAGTACTTC. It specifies CASSLLSGRRETQYF.

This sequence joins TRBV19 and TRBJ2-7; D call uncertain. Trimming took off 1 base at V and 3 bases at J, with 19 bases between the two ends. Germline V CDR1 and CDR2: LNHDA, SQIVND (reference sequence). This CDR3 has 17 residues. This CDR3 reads CASSIGSSWVPLYEQYF. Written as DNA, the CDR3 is TGTGCCAGTAGTATAGGATCGTCGTGGGTCCCCCTCTACGAGCAGTACTTC.

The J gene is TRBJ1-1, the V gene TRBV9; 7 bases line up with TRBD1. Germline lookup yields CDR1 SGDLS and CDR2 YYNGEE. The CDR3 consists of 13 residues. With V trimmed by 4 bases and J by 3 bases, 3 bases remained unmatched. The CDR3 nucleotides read TGTGCCAGCAGCCAGGGGGTGTACACTGAAGCTTTCTTT. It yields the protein CASSQGVYTEAFF.

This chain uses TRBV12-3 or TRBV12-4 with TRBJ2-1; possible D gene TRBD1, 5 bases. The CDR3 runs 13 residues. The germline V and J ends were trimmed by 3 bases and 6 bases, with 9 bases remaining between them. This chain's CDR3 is CASSFSGSNEQFF. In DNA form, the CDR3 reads TGTGCCAGCAGTTTTTCAGGGTCCAATGAGCAGTTCTTC.

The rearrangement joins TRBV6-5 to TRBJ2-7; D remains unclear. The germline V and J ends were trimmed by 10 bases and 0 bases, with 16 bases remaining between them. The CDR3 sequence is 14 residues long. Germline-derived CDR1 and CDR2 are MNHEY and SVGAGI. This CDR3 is CATQQTTASYEQYF. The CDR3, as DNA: TGTGCCACTCAACAGACAACCGCCTCCTACGAGCAGTACTTC.

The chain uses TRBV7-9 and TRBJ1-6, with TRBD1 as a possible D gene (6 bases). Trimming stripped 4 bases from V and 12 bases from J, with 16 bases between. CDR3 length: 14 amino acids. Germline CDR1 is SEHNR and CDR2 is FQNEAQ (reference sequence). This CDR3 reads CASSSGDLREPLHF. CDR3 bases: TGTGCCAGCAGCTCAGGGGACCTACGCGAACCCCTCCACTTT.

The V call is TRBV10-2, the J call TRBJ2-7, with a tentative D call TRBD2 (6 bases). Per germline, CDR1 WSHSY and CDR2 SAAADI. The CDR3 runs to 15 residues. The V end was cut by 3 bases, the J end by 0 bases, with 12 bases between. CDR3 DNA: TGCGCCAGCAGTGATCCGCCTAGCGTCTCCTACGAGCAGTACTTC. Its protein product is CASSDPPSVSYEQYF.

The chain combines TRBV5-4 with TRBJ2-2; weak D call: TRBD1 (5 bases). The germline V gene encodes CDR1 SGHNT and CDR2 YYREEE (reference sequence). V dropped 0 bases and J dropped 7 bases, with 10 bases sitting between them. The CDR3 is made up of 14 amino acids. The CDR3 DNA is TGTGCCAGCAGCTTGGCCAGGGCGGACGGGGAGCTGTTTTTT. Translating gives CASSLARADGELFF.